Detailed here is one T cell receptor beta chain. Its antigen is as yet unknown. The source of the sample is a study of memory CD4+ T cells and cytomegalovirus serostatus. The wider study: Of the healthy Belgian adults, nine or ten were CMV seropositive and 24 seronegative.

J lost 0 bases, V lost 5 bases, and 3 bases had no gene match. The CDR3 has 15 amino acids. Germline assignment: CDR1 SGDLS and CDR2 YYNGEE. The data were produced by immunoSEQ multiplex PCR, yet TCRdb's version contains in-frame clones alone and is incomplete. The data contain over 25,000 clones, approximately 80% of them singletons. Points from the study as a whole: Suggested: most of the CMV-linked TCR signature lies in CD4+ memory cells.

Single viable CD3+CD4+CD8-CD45RO+ cells were sorted as the memory CD4+ T cells. The sample comprised memory CD4+ T cells from blood. This sequence originates from an adult in good health and CMV-seronegative. This chain links TRBV9 with TRBJ2-2, with 8 nucleotides matching TRBD2. The CDR3 spells CASSRAGANTGELFF. CDR3 sequence (DNA): TGTGCCAGCAGTAGAGCGGGGGCGAACACCGGGGAGCTGTTTTTT.